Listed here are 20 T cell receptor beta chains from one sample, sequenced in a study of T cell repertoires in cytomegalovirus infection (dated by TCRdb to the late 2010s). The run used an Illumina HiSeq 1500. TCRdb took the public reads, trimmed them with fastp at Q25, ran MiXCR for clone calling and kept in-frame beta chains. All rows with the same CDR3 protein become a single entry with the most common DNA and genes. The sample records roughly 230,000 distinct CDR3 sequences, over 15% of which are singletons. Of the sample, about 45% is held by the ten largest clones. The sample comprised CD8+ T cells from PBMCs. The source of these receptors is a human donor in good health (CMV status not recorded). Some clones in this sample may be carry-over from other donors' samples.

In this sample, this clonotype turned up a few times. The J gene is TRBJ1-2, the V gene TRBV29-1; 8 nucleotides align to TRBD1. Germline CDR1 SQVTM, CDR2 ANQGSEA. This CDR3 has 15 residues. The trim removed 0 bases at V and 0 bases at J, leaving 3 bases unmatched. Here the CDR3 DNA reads TGCAGCGTTGAAGACAACAGGGGGGCTAACTATGGCTACACCTTC. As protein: CSVEDNRGANYGYTF.

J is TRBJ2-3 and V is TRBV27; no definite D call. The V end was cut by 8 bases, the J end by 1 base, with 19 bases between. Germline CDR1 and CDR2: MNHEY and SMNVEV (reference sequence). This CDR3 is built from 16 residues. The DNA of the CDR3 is TGTGCCAGCGGCCCGAGTAGGGTTTCGGGCACAGATACGCAGTATTTT. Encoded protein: CASGPSRVSGTDTQYF.

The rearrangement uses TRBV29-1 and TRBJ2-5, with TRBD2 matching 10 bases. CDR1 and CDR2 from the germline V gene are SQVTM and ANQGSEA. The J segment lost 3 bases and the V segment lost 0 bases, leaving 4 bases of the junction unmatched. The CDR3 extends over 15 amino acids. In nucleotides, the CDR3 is TGCAGCGTTGAAGATAGCGGGGGGCCAGAAGAGACCCAGTACTTC. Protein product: CSVEDSGGPEETQYF.

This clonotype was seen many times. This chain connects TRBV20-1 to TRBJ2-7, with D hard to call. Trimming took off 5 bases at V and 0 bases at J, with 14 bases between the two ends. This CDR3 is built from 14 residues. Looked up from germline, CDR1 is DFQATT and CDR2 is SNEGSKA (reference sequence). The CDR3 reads CSAETERSSYEQYF. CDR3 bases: TGCAGTGCTGAAACAGAAAGGAGCTCCTACGAGCAGTACTTC.

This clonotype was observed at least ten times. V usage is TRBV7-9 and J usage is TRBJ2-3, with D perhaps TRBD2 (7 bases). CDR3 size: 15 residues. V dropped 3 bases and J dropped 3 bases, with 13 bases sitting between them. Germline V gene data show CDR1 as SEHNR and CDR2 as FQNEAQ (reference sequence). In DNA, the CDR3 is TGTGCCAGCAGCTTCCCAGGGGAGGGAACAGATACGCAGTATTTT. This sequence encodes CASSFPGEGTDTQYF. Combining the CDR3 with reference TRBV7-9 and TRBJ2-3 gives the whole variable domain DTGVSQNPRHKITKRGQNVTFRCDPISEHNRLYWYRQTLGQGPEFLTYFQNEAQLEKSRLLSDRFSAERPKGSFSTLEIQRTEQGDSAMYLCASSFPGEGTDTQYFGPGTRLTVL.

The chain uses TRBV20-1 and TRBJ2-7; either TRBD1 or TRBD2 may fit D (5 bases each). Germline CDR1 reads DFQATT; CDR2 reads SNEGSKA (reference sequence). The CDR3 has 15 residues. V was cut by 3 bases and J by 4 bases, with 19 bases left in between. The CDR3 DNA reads TGCAGTGCTAGGCCCGGGACGCAACCAGGTTACGAGCAGTACTTC. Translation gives CSARPGTQPGYEQYF.

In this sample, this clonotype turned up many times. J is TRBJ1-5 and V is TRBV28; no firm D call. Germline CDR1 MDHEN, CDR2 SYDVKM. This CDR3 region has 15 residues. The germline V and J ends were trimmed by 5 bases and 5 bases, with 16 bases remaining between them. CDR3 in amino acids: CASSTPDLPYQPQHF. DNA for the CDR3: TGTGCCAGCAGTACCCCCGACCTGCCGTATCAGCCCCAGCATTTT.

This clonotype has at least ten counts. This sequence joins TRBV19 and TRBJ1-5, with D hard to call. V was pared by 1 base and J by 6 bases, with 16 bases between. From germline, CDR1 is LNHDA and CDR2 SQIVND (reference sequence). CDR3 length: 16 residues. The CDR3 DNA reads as TGTGCCAGTAGTATAGCGGCAGGTGATGTAACTCAGCCCCAGCATTTT. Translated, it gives CASSIAAGDVTQPQHF.

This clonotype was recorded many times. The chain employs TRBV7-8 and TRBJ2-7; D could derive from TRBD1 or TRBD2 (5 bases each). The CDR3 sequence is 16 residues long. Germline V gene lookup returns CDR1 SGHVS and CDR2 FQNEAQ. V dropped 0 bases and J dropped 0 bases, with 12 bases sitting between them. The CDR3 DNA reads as TGTGCCAGCAGCTTAGCTGGTGGGGGACCCTCCTACGAGCAGTACTTC. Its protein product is CASSLAGGGPSYEQYF.

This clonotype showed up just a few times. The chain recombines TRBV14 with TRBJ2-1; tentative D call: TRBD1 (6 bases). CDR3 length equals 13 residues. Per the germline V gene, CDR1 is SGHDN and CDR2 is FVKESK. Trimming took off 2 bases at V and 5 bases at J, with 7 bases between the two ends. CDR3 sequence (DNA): TGTGCCAGCAGCCAATACAGGGACAATGAGCAGTTCTTC. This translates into CASSQYRDNEQFF.

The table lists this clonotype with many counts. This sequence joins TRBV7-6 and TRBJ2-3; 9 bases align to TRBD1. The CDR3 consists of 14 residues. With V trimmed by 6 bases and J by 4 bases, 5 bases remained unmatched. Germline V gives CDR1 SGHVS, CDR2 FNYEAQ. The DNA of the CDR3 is TGTGCCAGCAGTGGACAGGGGTGGGCAGATACGCAGTATTTT. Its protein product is CASSGQGWADTQYF.

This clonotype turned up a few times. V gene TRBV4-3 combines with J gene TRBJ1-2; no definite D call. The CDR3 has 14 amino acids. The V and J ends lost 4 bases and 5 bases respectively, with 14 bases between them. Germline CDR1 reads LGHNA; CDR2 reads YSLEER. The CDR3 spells CASSPGPNFYGYTF. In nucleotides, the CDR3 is TGCGCCAGCAGCCCCGGACCGAACTTTTATGGCTACACCTTC.

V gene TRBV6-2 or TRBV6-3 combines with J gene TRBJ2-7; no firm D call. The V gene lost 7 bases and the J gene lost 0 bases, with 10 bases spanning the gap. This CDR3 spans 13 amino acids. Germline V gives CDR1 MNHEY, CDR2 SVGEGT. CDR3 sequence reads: CASTRTFSYEQYF. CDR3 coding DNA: TGTGCCAGCACCAGGACCTTCTCCTACGAGCAGTACTTC.

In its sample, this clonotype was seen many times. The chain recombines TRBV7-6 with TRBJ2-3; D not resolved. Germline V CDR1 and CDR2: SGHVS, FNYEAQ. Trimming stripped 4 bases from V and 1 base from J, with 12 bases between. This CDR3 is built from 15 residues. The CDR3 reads CASSSSSARTDTQYF. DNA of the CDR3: TGTGCCAGCAGCTCGTCCTCGGCGCGCACAGATACGCAGTATTTT.

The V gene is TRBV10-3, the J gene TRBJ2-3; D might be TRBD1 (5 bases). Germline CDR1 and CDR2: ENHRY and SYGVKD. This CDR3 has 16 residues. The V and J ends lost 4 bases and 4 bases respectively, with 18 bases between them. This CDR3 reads CAISGIDSPEPDTQYF. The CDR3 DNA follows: TGTGCCATCAGTGGAATTGACAGTCCAGAGCCAGATACGCAGTATTTT.

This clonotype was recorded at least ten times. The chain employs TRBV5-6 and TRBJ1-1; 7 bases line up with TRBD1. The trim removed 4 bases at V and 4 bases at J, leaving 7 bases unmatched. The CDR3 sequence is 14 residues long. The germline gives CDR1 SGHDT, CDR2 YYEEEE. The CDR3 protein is CASSGLTGSTEAFF. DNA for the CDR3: TGTGCCAGCAGCGGCCTGACAGGGTCCACTGAAGCTTTCTTT.

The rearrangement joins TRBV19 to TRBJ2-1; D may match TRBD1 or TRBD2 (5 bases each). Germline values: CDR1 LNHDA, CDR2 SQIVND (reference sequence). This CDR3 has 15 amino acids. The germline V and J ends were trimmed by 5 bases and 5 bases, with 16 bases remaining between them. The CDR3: CASSGDRIQNNEQFF. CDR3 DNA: TGTGCCAGTAGTGGGGACCGAATCCAAAACAATGAGCAGTTCTTC.

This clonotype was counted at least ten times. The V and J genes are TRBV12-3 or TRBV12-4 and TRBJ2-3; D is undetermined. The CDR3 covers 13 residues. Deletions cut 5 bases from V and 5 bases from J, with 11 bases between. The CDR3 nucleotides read TGTGCCAGCAGTACCGGAACAAAAGATACGCAGTATTTT. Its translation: CASSTGTKDTQYF.

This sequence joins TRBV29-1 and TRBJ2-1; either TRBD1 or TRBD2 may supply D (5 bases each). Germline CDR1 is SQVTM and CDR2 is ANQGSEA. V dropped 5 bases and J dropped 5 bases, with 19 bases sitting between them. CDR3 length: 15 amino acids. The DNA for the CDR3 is TGCAGCGTTCTGGTTGGGCTAGAGGGGCACAATGAGCAGTTCTTC. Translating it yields CSVLVGLEGHNEQFF.

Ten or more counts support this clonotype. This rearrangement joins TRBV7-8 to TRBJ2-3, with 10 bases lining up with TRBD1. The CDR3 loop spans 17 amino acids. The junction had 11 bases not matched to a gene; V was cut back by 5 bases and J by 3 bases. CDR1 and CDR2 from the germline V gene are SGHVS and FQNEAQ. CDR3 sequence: CASSPTGGARFTDTQYF. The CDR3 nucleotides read TGTGCCAGCAGCCCGACAGGGGGCGCCAGGTTTACAGATACGCAGTATTTT.